This TCR beta chain was captured in a study of OX40 agonist ivuxolimab in advanced cancers. The protocol was immunoSEQ multiplex PCR, while the TCRdb copy is restricted to in-frame clones and leaves out a portion. Of 70,000 to 95,000 clones in the sample, 80% to 90% were seen once. There are 13 residues in the CDR3. Germline V gives CDR1 LNHDA, CDR2 SQIVND (reference sequence). V shed 9 bases and J shed 3 bases, with 13 bases lying between them. The sequence was obtained from an adult with an advanced solid tumor such as melanoma, head and neck, liver or kidney cancer. The source was CD4+ or CD8+ T cells sorted from blood, collected in a trial of the OX40 agonist ivuxolimab. This chain uses TRBV19 with TRBJ2-3; possibly TRBD1 or TRBD2 for D (5 bases each). In DNA form, the CDR3 reads TGTGCCAGCAACCGGGACGGGACAGATACGCAGTATTTT. Protein: CASNRDGTDTQYF.